This T cell receptor (beta chain) was obtained from a study of blood T cells in healthy people across ages. Across the study: About one barcoded beta molecule per two T cells was captured by template switching. Study results and caveats: Unsorted PBMC material precluded a definitive naive versus antigen-experienced comparison.

The second PCR ran about 6 to 12 cycles with a sample-barcoded 5' primer and J-beta primers. Each of the samples gave a minimum of 2.5 million paired-end reads that contained CDR3. TCRdb re-called the 5' RACE reads through MiXCR, storing one row per CDR3 protein. Of around 600,000 distinct CDR3 sequences listed, more than 45% are singletons. The table lists this clonotype with a few counts. What it binds is unknown. Each donor had approximately 10 milliliters of peripheral blood drawn. Germline assignment: CDR1 SGHRS and CDR2 YFSETQ. This CDR3 region has 12 residues. With V trimmed by 0 bases and J by 11 bases, 4 bases remained unmatched.

V is TRBV5-1 and J is TRBJ1-2; 7 bases map to TRBD1. The source of this sequence is an elderly man in good health. The sequenced material came from blood. Written as DNA, the CDR3 is TGCGCCAGCAGCTTGGACAGGGGAGAGTACACCTTC. It codes for CASSLDRGEYTF.